This T cell receptor beta chain came from a study of blood T cell repertoires in COVID-19. Study-level information: COVID-19 samples collected from the United States, Italy and Spain covered acute and convalescent phases. PBMCs, B-cell-depleted T cells, or T cells were the source of the cDNA or gDNA that made up the material.

The method was immunoSEQ multiplex PCR; TCRdb's version includes in-frame clones alone and lacks a portion of them. The table shows roughly 70,000 clones, with about 85% occurring only once. CDR1 is SGHRS and CDR2 is YFSETQ in the germline V gene. The CDR3 covers 15 residues. Losses at the gene ends were 4 bases for V and 5 bases for J; bases not matched to a gene: 10. The sequence was obtained from an older man with active COVID-19. V and J are TRBV5-1 and TRBJ2-5, with 8 bases lining up with TRBD2. The sequencing sample was made of peripheral blood. The CDR3 DNA reads as TGCGCCAGCAGCCCGGGGGGGGCCGGGGGTGAGACCCAGTACTTC. Translated: CASSPGGAGGETQYF.